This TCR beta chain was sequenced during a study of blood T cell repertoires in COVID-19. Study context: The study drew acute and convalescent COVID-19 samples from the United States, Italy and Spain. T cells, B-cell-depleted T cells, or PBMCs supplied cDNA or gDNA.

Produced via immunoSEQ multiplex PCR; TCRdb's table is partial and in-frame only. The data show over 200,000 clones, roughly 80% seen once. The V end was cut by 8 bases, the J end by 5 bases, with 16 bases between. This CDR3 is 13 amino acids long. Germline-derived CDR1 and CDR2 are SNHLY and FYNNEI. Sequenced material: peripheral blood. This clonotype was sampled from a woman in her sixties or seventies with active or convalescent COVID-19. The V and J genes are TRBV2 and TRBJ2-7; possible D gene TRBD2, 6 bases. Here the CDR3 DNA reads TGTGCCAGCCGGGAGTTAGCGTCGGACGAGCAGTACTTC. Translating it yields CASRELASDEQYF.